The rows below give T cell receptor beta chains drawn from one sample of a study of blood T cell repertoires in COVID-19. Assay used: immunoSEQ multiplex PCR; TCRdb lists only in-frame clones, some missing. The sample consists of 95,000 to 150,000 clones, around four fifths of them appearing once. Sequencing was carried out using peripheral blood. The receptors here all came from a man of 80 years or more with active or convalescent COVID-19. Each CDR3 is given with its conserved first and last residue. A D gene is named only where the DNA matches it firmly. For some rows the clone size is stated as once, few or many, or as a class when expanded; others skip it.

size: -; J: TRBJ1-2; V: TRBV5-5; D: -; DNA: TGTGCCAGCAGCTTAGGGGCGAACCCCTATGGCTACACCTTC; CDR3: CASSLGANPYGYTF
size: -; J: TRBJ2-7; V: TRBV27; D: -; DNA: TGTGCCAGCAGTTTATTATCGGGGGAGCAGTACTTC; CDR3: CASSLLSGEQYF
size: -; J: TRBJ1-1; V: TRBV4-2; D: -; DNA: TGTGCCAGCAGCCAACCGGGACAGAACACTGAAGCTTTCTTT; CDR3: CASSQPGQNTEAFF
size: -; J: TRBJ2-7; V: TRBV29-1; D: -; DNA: TGCAGCGTGACTGTCTCCTACGAGCAGTACTTC; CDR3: CSVTVSYEQYF
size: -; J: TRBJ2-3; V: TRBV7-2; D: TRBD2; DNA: TGTGCCAGCAGCTTAGGCCTAGCGGGGGCCGGAGATACGCAGTATTTT; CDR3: CASSLGLAGAGDTQYF
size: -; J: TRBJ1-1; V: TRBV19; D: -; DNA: TGTGCCAGTAGTATAAATAAGAACACTGAAGCTTTCTTT; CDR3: CASSINKNTEAFF
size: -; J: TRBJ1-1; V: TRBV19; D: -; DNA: TGTGCCAGTAGTATAGCTGCAGGGCCTCTCTCTGAAGCTTTCTTT; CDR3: CASSIAAGPLSEAFF
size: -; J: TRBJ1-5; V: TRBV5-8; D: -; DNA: TGTGCCAGCAGCGATTACCGGGACACCCCGCAGCATTTT; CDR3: CASSDYRDTPQHF
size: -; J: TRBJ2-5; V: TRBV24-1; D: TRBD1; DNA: TGTGCCACCAGTGAGGGGACAGCAGAGACCCAGTACTTC; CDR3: CATSEGTAETQYF
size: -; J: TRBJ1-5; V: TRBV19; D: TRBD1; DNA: TGTGCCAGTAGTAGGGACAGGGGACAGCCCCAGCATTTT; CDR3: CASSRDRGQPQHF
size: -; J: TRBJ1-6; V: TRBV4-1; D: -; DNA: TGCGCCAGCAGCCAAGATGCCCACCGGGGAGTGGATTCACCCCTCCACTTT; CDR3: CASSQDAHRGVDSPLHF
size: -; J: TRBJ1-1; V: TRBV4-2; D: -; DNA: TGTGCCAGCAGCCATCAGACAGCCACTGAAGCTTTCTTT; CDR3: CASSHQTATEAFF
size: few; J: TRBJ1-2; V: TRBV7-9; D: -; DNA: TGTGCCAGCAGCTTATTAGGGGATGGCGGCTACACCTTC; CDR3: CASSLLGDGGYTF
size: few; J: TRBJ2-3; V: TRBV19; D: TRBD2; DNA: TGTGCCAGTATCGCGGGGGGTGAGACCAGCACGCAGTATTTT; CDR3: CASIAGGETSTQYF
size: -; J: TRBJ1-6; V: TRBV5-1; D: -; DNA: TGCGCCAGCAGCTTGGTTGCCAGGGGAAATTCACCCCTCCACTTT; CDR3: CASSLVARGNSPLHF
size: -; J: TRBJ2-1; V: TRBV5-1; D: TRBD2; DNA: TGCGCCAGCAGCCCCCTCCTAGCGGGGATATACAATGAGCAGTTCTTC; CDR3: CASSPLLAGIYNEQFF
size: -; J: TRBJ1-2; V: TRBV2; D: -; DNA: TGTGCCAGCAGTGGAGGCGCTAGCTATGGCTACACCTTC; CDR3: CASSGGASYGYTF
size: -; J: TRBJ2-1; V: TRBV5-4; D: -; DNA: TGTGCCAGCAGCTTGTTCCTTTCCTACAATGAGCAGTTCTTC; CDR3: CASSLFLSYNEQFF
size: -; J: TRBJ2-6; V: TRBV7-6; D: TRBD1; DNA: TGTGCCAGCAGCCCGACAGGGCCAACTTCTGGGGCCAACGTCCTGACTTTC; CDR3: CASSPTGPTSGANVLTF
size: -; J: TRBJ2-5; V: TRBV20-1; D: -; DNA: TGCAGTGCTAGTCTACGCCAAGAGACCCAGTACTTC; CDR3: CSASLRQETQYF
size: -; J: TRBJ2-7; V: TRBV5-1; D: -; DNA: TGCGCCAGCAGCTTGGCAGGGTTGGGCTACGAGCAGTACTTC; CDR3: CASSLAGLGYEQYF
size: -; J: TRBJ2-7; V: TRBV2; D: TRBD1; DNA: TGTGCCAGCAGTGAACTCCAGGGGGAAATAGGGCAGTACTTC; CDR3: CASSELQGEIGQYF
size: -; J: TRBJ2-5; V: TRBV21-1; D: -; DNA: TGTGCCAGCAGCAAAATACGGGACAGGGGGCACGAGACCCAGTACTTC; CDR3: CASSKIRDRGHETQYF
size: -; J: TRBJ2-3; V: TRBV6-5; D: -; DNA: TGTGCCAGCAGCCAGGTCGGTCCTAGCACAGATACGCAGTATTTT; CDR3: CASSQVGPSTDTQYF
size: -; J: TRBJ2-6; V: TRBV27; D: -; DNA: TGTGCCAGCAGTTTTTGGGGAGGCAGCTCTGGGGCCAACGTCCTGACTTTC; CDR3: CASSFWGGSSGANVLTF
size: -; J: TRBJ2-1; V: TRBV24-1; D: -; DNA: TGTGCCACCAGTGAACCAGGGTTTGAGCAGTTCTTC; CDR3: CATSEPGFEQFF
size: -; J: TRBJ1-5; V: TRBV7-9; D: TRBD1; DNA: TGTGCCAGCAGCTTTGGACAGGGCTATCAGCCCCAGCATTTT; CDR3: CASSFGQGYQPQHF
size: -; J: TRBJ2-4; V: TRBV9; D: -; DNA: TGTGCCAGCAGCGTAGGTGCAGACAACAAAAACATTCAGTACTTC; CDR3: CASSVGADNKNIQYF
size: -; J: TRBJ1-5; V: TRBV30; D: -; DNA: TGTGCCTGGGACAACAATAGCAATCAGCCCCAGCATTTT; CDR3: CAWDNNSNQPQHF
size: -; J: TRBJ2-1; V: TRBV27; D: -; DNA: TGTGCCAGCAGTTTGACCAGGGGGGTGGACAATGAGCAGTTCTTC; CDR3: CASSLTRGVDNEQFF
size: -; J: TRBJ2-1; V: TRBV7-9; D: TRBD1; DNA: TGTGCCAGCAGCCCGACAGGGGGCTACAATGAGCAGTTCTTC; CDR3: CASSPTGGYNEQFF